The clone carrying this T cell receptor (beta chain) has at least ten counts. The record originates from a study of spatial heterogeneity in lung cancer. Looking at the study overall: TCR and UMI combinations that were unique each appeared, on average, more than ten times in raw reads.

The time point here: sample taken at primary tumor resection. The cohort: approximately 66 early-stage, untreated non-small cell lung cancer patients. Whole RNA, which was extracted from tumor, nontumor lung tissue or frozen PBMC, was sequenced without any cell sorting. Germline values: CDR1 MNHNY, CDR2 SVGAGI (reference sequence). The CDR3 contains 15 residues. The V and J ends lost 0 bases and 1 base respectively, with 8 bases between them. TCRdb re-analysed the 5' RACE reads in MiXCR, keeping a single row per CDR3 protein. The table includes about 21,000 distinct CDR3 sequences, approximately 6.2% detected once.

This receptor was taken from a male donor with early-stage non-small cell lung cancer. This chain links TRBV6-6 with TRBJ2-3; the D is unclear. The sequencing here drew on PBMCs, taken at surgery. Here the CDR3 reads CASSYSNTRTDTQYF. Written as DNA, the CDR3 is TGTGCCAGCAGTTACTCGAATACCCGCACAGATACGCAGTATTTT.